This T cell receptor (beta chain) was identified during a study of control samples from healthy donors and cancer patients. TCRdb keeps only in-frame clones here, not all; method: immunoSEQ multiplex PCR. The data show some 90,000 clones, 85% to 90% seen once. The CDR3 covers 15 residues. The trim removed 6 bases at V and 5 bases at J, leaving 11 bases unmatched. Per the germline V gene, CDR1 is MDHEN and CDR2 is SYDVKM. This rearrangement joins TRBV28 to TRBJ2-5, with 8 nucleotides matching TRBD1. Sequencing was done on a sample of blood. The sequence came from a woman aged 50 to 60 in good health. CDR3 residues: CASRGPRQGTETQYF. The CDR3 DNA sequence: TGTGCCAGCAGGGGTCCGAGACAGGGGACGGAGACCCAGTACTTC.